The 30 T cell receptor beta chains below were found in one sample sequenced in a study of human T cells and chemical hapten exposure. Time point meaning: patch test 3, about 24 weeks after DPC sensitization. As to treatment: therapeutic diphenylcyclopropenone sensitization with weekly scalp DPC. TCRdb analysed the RACE reads with MiXCR anew, one entry per CDR3 protein. Among approximately 60,000 distinct CDR3 sequences listed, roughly 11% were seen once. The starting material was whole blood, obtained in connection with sensitization to the hapten diphenylcyclopropenone (DPC). Source of these receptors: a woman in her 30s with alopecia areata. Some clones in this sample may be carry-over from other donors' samples.

The gene calls are TRBV29-1 and TRBJ2-3, with D perhaps matching TRBD2 (6 bases). V was clipped by 7 bases and J by 2 bases, with 13 bases between them. The CDR3 loop spans 13 amino acids. The germline gives CDR1 SQVTM, CDR2 ANQGSEA. CDR3 nucleotide sequence: TGCAGCGGACGGCGGGGATTCACAGATACGCAGTATTTT. Translated: CSGRRGFTDTQYF.

The chain links TRBV4-2 to TRBJ2-6; no definite D call. From germline, CDR1 is LGHNA and CDR2 YNFKEQ. This CDR3 has 15 amino acids. Trimming took off 1 base at V and 1 base at J, with 5 bases between the two ends. The CDR3 reads CASSQGSSGANVLTF. In nucleotides, the CDR3 is TGTGCCAGCAGCCAAGGGTCGTCTGGGGCCAACGTCCTGACTTTC.

This clonotype was recorded a few times. The genes are TRBV20-1 and TRBJ2-3; D may be TRBD1 or TRBD2 (5 bases each). V gave up 4 bases and J gave up 0 bases, with 14 bases separating them. The CDR3 runs to 15 residues. The germline CDR1 and CDR2 sequences are DFQATT and SNEGSKA (reference sequence). CDR3 in DNA: TGCAGTGCTATCGGGGCGGCTACTAGCACAGATACGCAGTATTTT. Amino acids: CSAIGAATSTDTQYF.

This clonotype was counted at least ten times. The CDR3 here is CASSFGLTETQYF. CDR3 nucleotide sequence: TGTGCCAGCAGTTTCGGACTAACAGAGACCCAGTACTTC. V and J are TRBV27 and TRBJ2-5; D perhaps matches TRBD2 (6 bases). CDR1 MNHEY and CDR2 SMNVEV come from the germline V gene (reference sequence). CDR3 length equals 13 residues. V was pared by 3 bases and J by 4 bases, with 9 bases between.

This clonotype was found a few times. The chain recombines TRBV12-3 or TRBV12-4 with TRBJ2-3, with 13 bases matching TRBD2. V gave up 6 bases and J gave up 0 bases; unmatched junction bases: 21. The CDR3 length is 22 residues. The CDR3 reads CASSRTSGGVGRASTSTDTQYF. CDR3 in DNA: TGTGCCAGCAGCAGGACTAGCGGGGGCGTTGGGCGGGCATCAACTAGCACAGATACGCAGTATTTT.

V is TRBV10-3 and J is TRBJ1-1, with 7 bases that match TRBD1. The germline CDR1 and CDR2 sequences are ENHRY and SYGVKD. V dropped 7 bases and J dropped 3; count of bases not matched to a gene: 5. CDR3 size: 13 residues. The CDR3 region has the DNA TGTGCCATCAACCGACAGGGAGACACTGAAGCTTTCTTT. Translated, it gives CAINRQGDTEAFF.

This clonotype was counted between two and nine times. CDR3 residues: CASTGASGANVLTF. In DNA, the CDR3 is TGTGCCAGCACGGGGGCCTCTGGGGCCAACGTCCTGACTTTC. The rearrangement joins TRBV6-6 to TRBJ2-6, with D perhaps being TRBD1 or TRBD2 (6 bases each). Between the trimmed V and J ends, which lost 7 bases and 0 bases, there was a span of 7 bases. The CDR3 is 14 amino acids. The germline V gene encodes CDR1 MNHNY and CDR2 SVGAGI (reference sequence).

This clonotype was found many times. This sequence joins TRBV7-8 and TRBJ2-5; 10 nucleotides line up with TRBD1. From germline, CDR1 is SGHVS and CDR2 FQNEAQ. J gave up 1 base and V 5 bases, and 4 bases lay outside the gene matches. This CDR3 has 15 amino acids. This chain's CDR3 is CASSPRTGGQETQYF. CDR3 nucleotides: TGTGCCAGCAGCCCCCGGACAGGGGGCCAAGAGACCCAGTACTTC.

This clonotype was observed many times. This chain connects TRBV28 to TRBJ1-6; weak D call: TRBD1 (6 bases). Trimming removed 6 bases from V and 0 bases from J, with 27 bases in between. Germline values: CDR1 MDHEN, CDR2 SYDVKM. This CDR3 region has 21 residues. The CDR3 DNA sequence: TGTGCCAGCAGCACTAAAGAAACAGGGCATTACTCCGACTCCTATAATTCACCCCTCCACTTT. Protein sequence: CASSTKETGHYSDSYNSPLHF.

The genes are TRBV28 and TRBJ2-7; TRBD2 agrees at 7 bases. V shed 6 bases and J 4 bases; nucleotides not matched to a gene: 12. The CDR3 consists of 15 residues. CDR1 is MDHEN and CDR2 is SYDVKM in the germline V gene. CDR3 sequence: CASRPWGSGLYEQYF. The DNA of the CDR3 is TGTGCCAGCAGACCCTGGGGTAGCGGGCTTTACGAGCAGTACTTC.

The gene calls are TRBV7-2 and TRBJ1-2, with D maybe TRBD1 (5 bases). The CDR3 extends over 17 amino acids. Germline-derived CDR1 and CDR2 are SGHTA and FQGNSA. Trimming took 2 bases from V and 2 from J, leaving 18 bases between them. CDR3 DNA sequence: TGTGCCAGCAGCTTAACTCGCGGCATCGGGGCCAACTATGGCTACACCTTC. This gives the protein CASSLTRGIGANYGYTF.

The chain has TRBV28 and TRBJ2-5; TRBD2 is a possible D gene (5 bases). CDR3 length: 14 amino acids. Germline-derived CDR1 and CDR2 are MDHEN and SYDVKM. V lost 4 bases to trimming and J lost 6 bases, with 15 bases between them. CDR3: CASSSVAGVKTQYF. As DNA, the CDR3 is TGTGCCAGCAGTTCTGTCGCGGGTGTAAAGACCCAGTACTTC.

This clonotype was counted ten times or more. The chain couples TRBV7-2 to TRBJ2-7, with 8 bases aligning to TRBD1. The CDR3 covers 14 residues. Germline CDR1 and CDR2: SGHTA and FQGNSA. The V gene end was trimmed by 3 bases and the J gene end by 7 bases; junction bases not matched to a gene: 8. The CDR3 DNA sequence: TGTGCCAGCAGCTTGGCTCAGGGGGCCGGAGAGCAGTACTTC. This encodes CASSLAQGAGEQYF.

The J gene is TRBJ2-5, the V gene TRBV7-9, with D possibly TRBD1 on 6 matching bases. This CDR3 spans 15 amino acids. Trimming took 2 bases from V and 4 from J, leaving 14 bases between them. Germline CDR1 and CDR2: SEHNR and FQNEAQ (reference sequence). CDR3 nucleotides: TGTGCCAGCAGCTTAAGCTTCAGGGGACGAGAGACCCAGTACTTC. Protein: CASSLSFRGRETQYF.

This clonotype was seen repeatedly, ten times or more. The chain is built from TRBV7-9 and TRBJ2-7; 13 positions match TRBD2. In germline, CDR1 is SEHNR, CDR2 FQNEAQ (reference sequence). V lost 5 bases and J lost 5; bases outside the gene matches: 3. The CDR3 is 14 amino acids. The chain's CDR3 is CASSTGLAGDEQYF. Here the CDR3 DNA reads TGTGCCAGCAGCACAGGACTAGCGGGGGACGAGCAGTACTTC.

This chain joins TRBV6-2 or TRBV6-3 and TRBJ1-5; the D gene is possibly TRBD1 (6 bases). Germline CDR1 MNHEY, CDR2 SVGEGT. CDR3 length equals 15 residues. The germline V and J ends were trimmed by 7 bases and 0 bases, with 13 bases remaining between them. The DNA for the CDR3 is TGTGCCAGCACCAGAGGACAGTTTAGCAATCAGCCCCAGCATTTT. It yields the protein CASTRGQFSNQPQHF.

The chain recombines TRBV5-4 with TRBJ2-7; 10 bases match TRBD2. The CDR3 runs to 17 residues. The junction had 12 bases not matched to a gene; V was cut back by 3 bases and J by 3 bases. Germline assignment: CDR1 SGHNT and CDR2 YYREEE (reference sequence). CDR3 bases: TGTGCCAGCAGCTCTAGCGGGGGTTGGCGGTCGAACTACGAGCAGTACTTC. Its protein product is CASSSSGGWRSNYEQYF. Using reference TRBV5-4 and TRBJ2-7 for the parts outside the CDR3, the full variable domain is ETGVTQSPTHLIKTRGQQVTLRCSSQSGHNTVSWYQQALGQGPQFIFQYYREEENGRGNFPPRFSGLQFPNYSSELNVNALELDDSALYLCASSSSGGWRSNYEQYFGPGTRLTVT.

J is TRBJ2-5 and V is TRBV6-6, with D perhaps matching TRBD2 (6 bases). The V gene's germline CDR1 is MNHNY and CDR2 SVGAGI (reference sequence). Trimming removed 4 bases from V and 3 bases from J, with 6 bases in between. The CDR3 runs 12 residues. CDR3 nucleotide sequence: TGTGCCAGCAGTTCGGGGGAAGAGACCCAGTACTTC. This codes for CASSSGEETQYF.

The chain recombines TRBV9 with TRBJ1-1; 9 bases match TRBD1. Germline-derived CDR1 and CDR2 are SGDLS and YYNGEE. With V trimmed by 3 bases and J by 5 bases, 5 bases remained unmatched. CDR3 length equals 14 residues. The CDR3 loop is CASSARQGDTEAFF. CDR3 in DNA: TGTGCCAGCAGCGCGCGACAGGGGGATACTGAAGCTTTCTTT. Based on the CDR3 plus reference TRBV9 and TRBJ1-1, the full variable domain is DSGVTQTPKHLITATGQRVTLRCSPRSGDLSVYWYQQSLDQGLQFLIQYYNGEERAKGNILERFSAQQFPDLHSELNLSSLELGDSALYFCASSARQGDTEAFFGQGTRLTVV.

The chain couples TRBV20-1 to TRBJ2-1; 7 nucleotides line up with TRBD2. This CDR3 is built from 15 residues. CDR1 is DFQATT, CDR2 SNEGSKA, per germline (reference sequence). With 6 bases clipped from V and 3 bases from J, the junction kept 11 bases outside the gene matches. CDR3 DNA sequence: TGCAGTGCGCCCCACGGCGCTAGCGGCTACAATGAGCAGTTCTTC. Translation gives CSAPHGASGYNEQFF.

The chain carries TRBV7-9 and TRBJ2-7; D is tentatively TRBD1 or TRBD2 (5 bases each). Germline values: CDR1 SEHNR, CDR2 FQNEAQ (reference sequence). V lost 4 bases to trimming and J lost 4 bases, with 11 bases between them. This CDR3 is 13 amino acids long. The CDR3 region has the DNA TGTGCCAGCAGCTCCGAGGGGCCTTACGAGCAGTACTTC. Its translation: CASSSEGPYEQYF.

This clonotype has a count of ten or more. The rearrangement links TRBV7-2 to TRBJ1-3, with 10 bases fitting TRBD1. This CDR3 is built from 15 residues. The V gene end was trimmed by 5 bases and the J gene end by 3 bases; junction bases not matched to a gene: 4. CDR1 and CDR2 (germline): SGHTA, FQGNSA. The CDR3 protein is CASSMGQGNGNTIYF. The CDR3 nucleotides read TGTGCCAGCAGCATGGGACAGGGGAATGGAAACACCATATATTTT.

The chain recombines TRBV20-1 with TRBJ1-5, with D perhaps TRBD1 (5 bases). Trimming cost V 2 bases and J 2 bases, with 13 bases left between them. Germline CDR1 reads DFQATT; CDR2 reads SNEGSKA (reference sequence). The CDR3 spans 15 residues. The CDR3 loop reads CSARSRGGGNQPQHF. CDR3 nucleotides: TGCAGTGCTAGATCAAGGGGAGGGGGCAATCAGCCCCAGCATTTT.

The V gene is TRBV5-1, the J gene TRBJ2-7; 13 bases agree with TRBD2. Germline CDR1 reads SGHRS; CDR2 reads YFSETQ. V was clipped by 4 bases and J by 4 bases; unmatched bases: 2. The CDR3 loop spans 14 amino acids. This CDR3 reads CASSPGLAGYEQYF. The CDR3 region has the DNA TGCGCCAGCAGCCCGGGACTAGCGGGGTACGAGCAGTACTTC.

The genes are TRBV19 and TRBJ1-2; TRBD1 might be the D (6 bases). V was trimmed by 3 bases and J by 7 bases, leaving 18 bases between them. The V gene's germline CDR1 is LNHDA and CDR2 SQIVND (reference sequence). The CDR3 contains 15 residues. The CDR3 reads CASSIGSRGVLGYTF. DNA of the CDR3: TGTGCCAGTAGTATTGGAAGCAGGGGAGTTCTTGGCTACACCTTC.

In this sample, this clonotype turned up a few times. This chain uses TRBV3-1 with TRBJ2-1, with D possibly being TRBD2 (5 bases). Trimming cost V 0 bases and J 7 bases, with 7 bases left between them. CDR3 length: 13 residues. Germline CDR1 and CDR2: LGHDT and YNNKEL (reference sequence). The DNA for the CDR3 is TGTGCCAGCAGCCAAGAGGACTTAAATGAGCAGTTCTTC. Protein: CASSQEDLNEQFF.

The genes are TRBV28 and TRBJ2-6, with 7 bases matching TRBD1. CDR1 is MDHEN, CDR2 SYDVKM, per germline. V gave up 5 bases and J gave up 4 bases; unmatched junction bases: 11. The CDR3 covers 17 residues. CDR3 sequence reads: CASSGIQTGVGANVLTF. Written as DNA, the CDR3 is TGTGCCAGCAGTGGAATCCAAACAGGGGTCGGGGCCAACGTCCTGACTTTC.

This clonotype was counted a few times. V gene TRBV12-3 or TRBV12-4 combines with J gene TRBJ2-7; 7 nucleotides line up with TRBD1. CDR3 length: 14 residues. Trimming at V came to 6 bases and at J to 1 base, leaving 6 bases not matched to a gene. CDR3 in DNA: TGTGCCAGCAGAGGAACAGGGGTGTCCTACGAGCAGTACTTC. Protein sequence: CASRGTGVSYEQYF.

This clonotype occurred many times. The rearrangement links TRBV7-6 to TRBJ2-1; D assignment may be TRBD1 or TRBD2 (5 bases each). V lost 1 base to trimming and J lost 7 bases, with 8 bases between them. The CDR3 runs to 13 residues. Germline-derived CDR1 and CDR2 are SGHVS and FNYEAQ. CDR3 bases: TGTGCCAGCAGCTTAGGGGGCGGGAATGAGCAGTTCTTC. Amino acids: CASSLGGGNEQFF.

The gene calls are TRBV30 and TRBJ1-2, with unresolved D. The V and J ends lost 3 bases and 3 bases respectively, with 11 bases between them. Germline V gives CDR1 GTSNPN, CDR2 SVGIG (reference sequence). This CDR3 is 13 amino acids long. CDR3 in DNA: TGTGCCTGGAGCCTCCTGGGAGACTATGGCTACACCTTC. This sequence encodes CAWSLLGDYGYTF.